The clone carrying this TCR beta chain was counted between two and nine times. With a J-beta primer mix and a sample-barcoded 5' primer, a second PCR ran about 6 to 11 cycles. MiXCR, run by TCRdb on the 5' RACE reads, gives a single entry per CDR3 protein. Among around 990,000 distinct CDR3 sequences listed, 35% to 40% were seen once. This CDR3 is 14 amino acids long. Losses at the gene ends were 2 bases for V and 3 bases for J; bases not matched to a gene: 3. This sample was included in a study of blood T cells in healthy people across ages. The chain uses TRBV12-3 or TRBV12-4 and TRBJ1-2; 7 positions match TRBD1. The sequence was obtained from a man between 18 and 29 years old in good health. The sequencing sample was made of blood. The CDR3 loop is CASSLQGVDYGYTF. The DNA of the CDR3 is TGTGCCAGCAGTTTACAGGGGGTCGACTATGGCTACACCTTC.